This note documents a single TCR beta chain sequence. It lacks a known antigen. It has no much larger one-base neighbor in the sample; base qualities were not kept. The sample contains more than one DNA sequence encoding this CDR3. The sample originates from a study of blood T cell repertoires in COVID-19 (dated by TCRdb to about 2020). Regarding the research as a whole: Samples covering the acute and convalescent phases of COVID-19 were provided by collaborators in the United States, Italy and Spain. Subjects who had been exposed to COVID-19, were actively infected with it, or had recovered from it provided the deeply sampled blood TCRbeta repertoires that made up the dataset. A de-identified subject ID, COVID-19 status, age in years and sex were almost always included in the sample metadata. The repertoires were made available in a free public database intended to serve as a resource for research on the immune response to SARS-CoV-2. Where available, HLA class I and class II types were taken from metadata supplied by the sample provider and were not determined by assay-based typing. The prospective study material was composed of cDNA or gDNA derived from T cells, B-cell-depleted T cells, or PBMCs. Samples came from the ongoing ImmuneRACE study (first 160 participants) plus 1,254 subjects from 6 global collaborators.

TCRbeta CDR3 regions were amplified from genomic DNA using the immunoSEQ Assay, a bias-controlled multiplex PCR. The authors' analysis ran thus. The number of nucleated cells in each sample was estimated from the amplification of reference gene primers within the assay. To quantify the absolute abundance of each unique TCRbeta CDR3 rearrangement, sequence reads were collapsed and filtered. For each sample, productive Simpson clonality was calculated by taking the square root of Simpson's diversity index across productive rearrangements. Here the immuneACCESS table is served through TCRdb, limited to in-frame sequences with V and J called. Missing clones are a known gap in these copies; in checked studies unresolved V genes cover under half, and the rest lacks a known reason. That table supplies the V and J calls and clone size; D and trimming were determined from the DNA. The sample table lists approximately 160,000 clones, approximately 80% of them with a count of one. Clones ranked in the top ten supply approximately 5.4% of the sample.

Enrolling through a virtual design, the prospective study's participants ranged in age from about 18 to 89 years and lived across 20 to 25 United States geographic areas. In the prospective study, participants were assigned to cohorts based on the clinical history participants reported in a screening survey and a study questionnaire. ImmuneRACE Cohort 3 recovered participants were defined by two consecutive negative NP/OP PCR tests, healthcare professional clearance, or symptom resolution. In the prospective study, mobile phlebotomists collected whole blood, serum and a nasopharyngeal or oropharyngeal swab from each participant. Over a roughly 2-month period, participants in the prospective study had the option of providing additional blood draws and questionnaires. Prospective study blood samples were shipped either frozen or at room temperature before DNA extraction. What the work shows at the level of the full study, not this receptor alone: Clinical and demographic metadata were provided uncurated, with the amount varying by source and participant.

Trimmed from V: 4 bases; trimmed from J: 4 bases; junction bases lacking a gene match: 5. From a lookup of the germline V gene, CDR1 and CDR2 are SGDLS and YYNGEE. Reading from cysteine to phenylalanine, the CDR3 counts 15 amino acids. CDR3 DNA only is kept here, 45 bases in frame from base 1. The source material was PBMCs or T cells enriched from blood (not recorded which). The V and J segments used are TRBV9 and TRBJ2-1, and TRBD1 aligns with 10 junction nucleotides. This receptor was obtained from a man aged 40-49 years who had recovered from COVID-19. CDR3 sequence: CASSPGQGRYNEQFF. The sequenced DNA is TGTGCCAGCAGCCCGGGACAGGGGCGATACAATGAGCAGTTCTTC.